The 8 T cell receptor beta chains given below trace back to one sample, sequenced in a study of response to subunit inactivated influenza vaccine. MiXCR was run by TCRdb on the RT-PCR reads, yielding one entry per CDR3 protein. Found here are approximately 570,000 distinct CDR3 sequences, 7.6% of them singletons; the top ten hold 10% to 15%. The sequencing here drew on PBMCs from blood, taken approximately 25 months after vaccination. These receptors were collected from a man in his fifties or sixties who received an inactivated influenza vaccine.

This clonotype showed up many times. This rearrangement joins TRBV6-2 or TRBV6-3 to TRBJ1-1; D is perhaps TRBD1 (5 bases). This CDR3 region has 14 residues. The germline gives CDR1 MNHEY, CDR2 SVGEGT. V gave up 2 bases and J gave up 5 bases, with 12 bases separating them. CDR3 coding DNA: TGTGCCAGCAGTTACCTAGAGGGGCGAACTGAAGCTTTCTTT. Amino acid sequence: CASSYLEGRTEAFF.

This clonotype was observed at least ten times. This chain uses TRBV12-3 or TRBV12-4 with TRBJ2-3; 11 nucleotides agree with TRBD1. This CDR3 is 14 amino acids long. The CDR3 loop is CAGKDRGPTDTQYF. DNA for the CDR3: TGTGCAGGCAAGGACAGGGGGCCGACAGATACGCAGTATTTT.

The rearrangement joins TRBV6-5 to TRBJ2-5; 8 bases align to TRBD2. Germline lookup yields CDR1 MNHEY and CDR2 SVGAGI. The CDR3 is 14 amino acids. V was pared by 2 bases and J by 4 bases, with 3 bases of the junction left unmatched. CDR3 region: CASSYATSGETQYF. The CDR3 DNA follows: TGTGCCAGCAGTTACGCAACTAGCGGAGAGACCCAGTACTTC.

In its sample, this clonotype was seen a few times. This sequence joins TRBV5-1 and TRBJ2-7; D may correspond to TRBD1 or TRBD2 (5 bases each). V was shortened by 4 bases and J by 6 bases, with 17 bases between the two germline ends. There are 14 residues in the CDR3. CDR1 SGHRS and CDR2 YFSETQ come from the germline V gene. The CDR3, as DNA: TGCGCCAGCAGCCAAGGGACGAGACAATCCGAGCAGTACTTC. As protein: CASSQGTRQSEQYF.

The chain links TRBV9 to TRBJ2-1; D may be TRBD2 (5 bases). Per the germline V gene, CDR1 is SGDLS and CDR2 is YYNGEE. V was trimmed by 0 bases and J by 3 bases, leaving 10 bases between them. This CDR3 region has 15 residues. The CDR3 DNA reads as TGTGCCAGCAGCGTAGCAAGCGGAGACTACAATGAGCAGTTCTTC. It yields the protein CASSVASGDYNEQFF.

The V gene is TRBV12-3 or TRBV12-4, the J gene TRBJ2-1; the D gene could be TRBD1 or TRBD2 (6 bases each). V lost 0 bases, J lost 6 bases, and 12 bases lay in between. The CDR3 contains 15 residues. DNA of the CDR3: TGTGCCAGCAGTTTAGCGTACGGAGGGGGCAATGAGCAGTTCTTC. Translated: CASSLAYGGGNEQFF.

This clonotype was observed many times. This CDR3 is CASSQYPTYNEQFF. CDR3 sequence (DNA): TGTGCCAGCAGCCAATACCCGACCTACAATGAGCAGTTCTTC. The chain has TRBV12-3 or TRBV12-4 and TRBJ2-1; D uncertain. The CDR3 has 14 residues. V was shortened by 6 bases and J by 2 bases, with 11 bases between the two germline ends.

In this sample, this clonotype turned up a few times. The chain is built from TRBV11-2 and TRBJ1-6; 7 positions match TRBD1. The germline V gene encodes CDR1 SGHAT and CDR2 FQNNGV. J lost 7 bases, V lost 4 bases, and 13 bases had no gene match. The CDR3 is 17 amino acids. CDR3: CASSSKTGARGNSPLHF. As DNA, the CDR3 is TGTGCCAGCAGCTCTAAAACAGGGGCCAGGGGGAATTCACCCCTCCACTTT.